Below are 6 T cell receptor beta chains sequenced from a single sample in a study of cytomegalovirus exposure and HLA in healthy donors. The PCR ran on 60 Vbeta and 13 Jbeta primers. Repertoires were generated with immunoSEQ multiplex PCR, while TCRdb's copy carries only in-frame clones and drops some. The sample includes approximately 150,000 clones, roughly three quarters seen only once; the top ten take approximately 0.9%. Material for sequencing was PBMCs. The source is a woman aged 55-70 years in good health and CMV-seronegative.

CDR3: CASSPTDRVETQYF. In DNA form, the CDR3 reads TGTGCCAGCAGTCCAACGGACAGGGTAGAGACCCAGTACTTC. V gene TRBV28 combines with J gene TRBJ2-5, with 8 bases lining up with TRBD1. The CDR3 is 14 amino acids. V dropped 5 bases and J dropped 4; count of bases not matched to a gene: 6. In germline, CDR1 is MDHEN, CDR2 SYDVKM.

This clone appeared a few times. This sequence joins TRBV18 and TRBJ1-1; 12 positions agree with TRBD1. This CDR3 comprises 20 residues. Germline lookup yields CDR1 KGHSH and CDR2 LQKENI. J was trimmed by 3 bases and V by 3 bases; bases with no gene match: 17. CDR3 coding DNA: TGTGCCAGCTCACCTCAAGAGGTCCGGGACAGGGGGCGAAGGTACACTGAAGCTTTCTTT. It encodes CASSPQEVRDRGRRYTEAFF.

Comments on this clone: One end of the junction fails to match germline, which may point to a read error. This chain connects TRBV7-9 to TRBJ2-7; 12 nucleotides match TRBD2. The length of the CDR3 is 15 residues. Germline V gene sequence: CDR1 SEHNR, CDR2 FQNEAQ (reference sequence). In nucleotides, the CDR3 is TGTTCCAGCAGCCCTCGACTAGCGGGAGAAGAAGAGCAGTACTTC. This translates into CSSSPRLAGEEEQYF. Supplemented by reference TRBV7-9 and TRBJ2-7, the full variable domain reads DTGVSQNPRHKITKRGQNVTFRCDPISEHNRLYWYRQTLGQGPEFLTYFQNEAQLEKSRLLSDRFSAERPKGSFSTLEIQRTEQGDSAMYLCSSSPRLAGEEEQYFGPGTRLTVT.

This chain uses TRBV7-6 with TRBJ2-5, with 8 bases aligning to TRBD2. Unmatched junction bases numbered 10, after V lost 5 bases and J lost 2 bases. Germline V gene sequence: CDR1 SGHVS, CDR2 FNYEAQ. The CDR3 contains 16 residues. The CDR3 DNA reads as TGTGCCAGCAGCCTGAGGGATAGCGGGGAACAAGAGACCCAGTACTTC. Its protein product is CASSLRDSGEQETQYF.

V is TRBV6-6 and J is TRBJ1-5, with a weak D call TRBD1 (5 bases). Germline CDR1 reads MNHNY; CDR2 reads SVGAGI (reference sequence). Trimming stripped 5 bases from V and 5 bases from J, with 7 bases between. The CDR3 is made up of 12 amino acids. In DNA form, the CDR3 reads TGTGCCAGCAGTCAGGGATATCAGCCCCAGCATTTT. It yields the protein CASSQGYQPQHF.

This chain joins TRBV15 and TRBJ2-1; 8 bases are a match to TRBD1. There are 14 residues in the CDR3. The V gene end was trimmed by 2 bases and the J gene end by 10 bases; junction bases not matched to a gene: 7. Germline V gene sequence: CDR1 LNHNV, CDR2 YYDKDF (reference sequence). DNA for the CDR3: TGTGCCACCAGCAGATACCAGGGGGCAGGAGAGCAGTTCTTC. It codes for CATSRYQGAGEQFF.